This T cell receptor beta chain was identified in a study of blood T cell repertoires in COVID-19. The table came from immunoSEQ multiplex PCR; TCRdb's copy has only in-frame clones and leaves some out. The sample lists 200,000 to 250,000 clones, about nine tenths occurring once. The germline gives CDR1 MNHEY, CDR2 SVGEGT. The CDR3 totals 12 residues. Between the trimmed V and J ends, which lost 6 bases and 5 bases, there was a span of 10 bases. This chain uses TRBV6-2 or TRBV6-3 with TRBJ1-1; no firm D call. This clonotype was sampled from a man aged 25-45 years with COVID-19, enrolled during active disease. Source material: peripheral blood. This chain's CDR3 is CASSSRGTEAFF. The DNA of the CDR3 is TGTGCCAGCAGCTCCAGAGGGACTGAAGCTTTCTTT.